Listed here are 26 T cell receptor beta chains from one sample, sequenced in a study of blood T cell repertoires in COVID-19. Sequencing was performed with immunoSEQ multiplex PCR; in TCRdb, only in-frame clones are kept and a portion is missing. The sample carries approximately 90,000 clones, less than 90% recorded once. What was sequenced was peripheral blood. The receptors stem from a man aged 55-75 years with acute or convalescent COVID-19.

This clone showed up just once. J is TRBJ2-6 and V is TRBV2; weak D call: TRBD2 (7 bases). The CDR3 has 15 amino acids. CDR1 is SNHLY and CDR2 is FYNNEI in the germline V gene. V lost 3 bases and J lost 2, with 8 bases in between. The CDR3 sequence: CASSDGGPGANVLTF. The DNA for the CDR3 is TGTGCCAGCAGTGACGGGGGGCCTGGGGCCAACGTCCTGACTTTC.

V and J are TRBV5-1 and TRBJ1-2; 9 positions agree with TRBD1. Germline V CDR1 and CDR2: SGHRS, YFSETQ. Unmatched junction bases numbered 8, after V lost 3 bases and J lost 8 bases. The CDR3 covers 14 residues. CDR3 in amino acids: CASSSGGDREGYTF. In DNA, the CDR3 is TGCGCCAGCAGCTCAGGAGGGGACAGGGAGGGCTACACCTTC.

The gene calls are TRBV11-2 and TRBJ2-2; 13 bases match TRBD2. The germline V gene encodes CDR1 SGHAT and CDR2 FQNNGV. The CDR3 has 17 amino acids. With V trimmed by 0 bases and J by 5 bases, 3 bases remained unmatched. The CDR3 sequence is CASSLELAGGNTGELFF. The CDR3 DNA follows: TGTGCCAGCAGCTTAGAACTAGCGGGAGGGAATACCGGGGAGCTGTTTTTT. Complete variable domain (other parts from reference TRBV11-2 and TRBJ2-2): EAGVAQSPRYKIIEKRQSVAFWCNPISGHATLYWYQQILGQGPKLLIQFQNNGVVDDSQLPKDRFSAERLKGVDSTLKIQPAKLEDSAVYLCASSLELAGGNTGELFFGEGSRLTVL.

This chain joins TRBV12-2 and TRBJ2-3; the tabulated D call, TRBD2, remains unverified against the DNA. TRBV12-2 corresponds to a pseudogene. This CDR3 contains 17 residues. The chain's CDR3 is CASRLAPLAGEGDTQYF. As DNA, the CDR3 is TGTGCAAGTCGCTTAGCGCCACTAGCGGGAGAGGGGGATACGCAGTATTTT.

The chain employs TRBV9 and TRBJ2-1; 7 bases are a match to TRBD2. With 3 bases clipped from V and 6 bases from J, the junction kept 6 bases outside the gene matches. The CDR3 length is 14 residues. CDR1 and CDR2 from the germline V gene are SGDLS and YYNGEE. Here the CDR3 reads CASSERLALNEQFF. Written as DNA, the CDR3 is TGTGCCAGCAGCGAAAGACTAGCTCTCAATGAGCAGTTCTTC.

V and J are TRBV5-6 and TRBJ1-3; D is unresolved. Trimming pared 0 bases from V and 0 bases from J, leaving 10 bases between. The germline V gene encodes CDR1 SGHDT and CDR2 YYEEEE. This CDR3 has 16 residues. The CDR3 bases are TGTGCCAGCAGCTTGGGAGGGCTGATCTCTGGAAACACCATATATTTT. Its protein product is CASSLGGLISGNTIYF.

The CDR3, as DNA: TGTGCCAGCAAAGCGGGAGCCTACGAGCAGTACTTC. It yields the protein CASKAGAYEQYF. The chain uses TRBV2 and TRBJ2-7, with 8 bases fitting TRBD2. This CDR3 is built from 12 residues. Germline CDR1 and CDR2: SNHLY and FYNNEI. J was trimmed by 2 bases and V by 7 bases; bases with no gene match: 1.

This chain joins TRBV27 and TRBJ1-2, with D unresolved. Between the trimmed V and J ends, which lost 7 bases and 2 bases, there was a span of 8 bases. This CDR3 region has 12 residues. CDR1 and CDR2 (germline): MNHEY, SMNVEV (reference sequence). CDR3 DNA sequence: TGTGCCAGCATGGGAGAAAACTATGGCTACACCTTC. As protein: CASMGENYGYTF.

The CDR3 here is CASSLVGRGHTDTQYF. The DNA of the CDR3 is TGCGCCAGCAGCTTGGTAGGGCGGGGGCACACAGATACGCAGTATTTT. V and J are TRBV5-1 and TRBJ2-3, with D possibly TRBD2 on 7 matching bases. The ends were cut back, 0 bases at V and 2 bases at J, with 13 bases in the middle. Germline V lookup: CDR1 SGHRS, CDR2 YFSETQ. CDR3 length: 16 amino acids.

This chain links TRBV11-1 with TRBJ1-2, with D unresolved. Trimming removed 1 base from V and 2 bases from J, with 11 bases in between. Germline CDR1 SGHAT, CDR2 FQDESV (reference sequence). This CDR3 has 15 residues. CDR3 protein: CASSLGSLSNYGYTF. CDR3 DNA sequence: TGTGCCAGCAGCTTAGGTTCCTTGAGCAACTATGGCTACACCTTC.

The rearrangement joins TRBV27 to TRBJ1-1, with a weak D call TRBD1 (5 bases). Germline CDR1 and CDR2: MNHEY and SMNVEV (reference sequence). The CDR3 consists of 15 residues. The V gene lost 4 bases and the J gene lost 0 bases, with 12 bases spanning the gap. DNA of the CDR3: TGTGCCAGCAGTTCTTATGACAGCATGAACACTGAAGCTTTCTTT. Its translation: CASSSYDSMNTEAFF.

DNA for the CDR3: TGTGCCAGTAGAACAACCGGGACAGGTAATCAGCCCCAGCATTTT. Translating gives CASRTTGTGNQPQHF. The V and J genes are TRBV19 and TRBJ1-5; 8 bases are a match to TRBD1. This CDR3 is built from 15 residues. CDR1 and CDR2 from the germline V gene are LNHDA and SQIVND (reference sequence). V was pared by 6 bases and J by 4 bases, with 8 bases of the junction left unmatched. The variable domain in full, completed from reference TRBV19 and TRBJ1-5, reads DGGITQSPKYLFRKEGQNVTLSCEQNLNHDAMYWYRQDPGQGLRLIYYSQIVNDFQKGDIAEGYSVSREKKESFPLTVTSAQKNPTAFYLCASRTTGTGNQPQHFGDGTRLSIL.

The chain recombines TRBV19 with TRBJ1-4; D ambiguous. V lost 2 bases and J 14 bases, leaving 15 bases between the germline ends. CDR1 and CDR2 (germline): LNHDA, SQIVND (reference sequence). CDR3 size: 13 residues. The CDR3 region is CASSIMLQPVLFF. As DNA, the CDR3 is TGTGCCAGTAGTATAATGCTACAGCCCGTTCTGTTTTTT.

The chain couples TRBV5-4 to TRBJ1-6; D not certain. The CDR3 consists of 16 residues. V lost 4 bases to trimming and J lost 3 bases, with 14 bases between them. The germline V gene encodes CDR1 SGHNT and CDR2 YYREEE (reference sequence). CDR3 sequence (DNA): TGTGCCAGCAGCCAAGCACAGAAAAACTATAATTCACCCCTCCACTTT. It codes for CASSQAQKNYNSPLHF. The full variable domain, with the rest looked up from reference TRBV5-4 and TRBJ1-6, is ETGVTQSPTHLIKTRGQQVTLRCSSQSGHNTVSWYQQALGQGPQFIFQYYREEENGRGNFPPRFSGLQFPNYSSELNVNALELDDSALYLCASSQAQKNYNSPLHFGNGTRLTVT.

CDR3 loop: CASSFGGAGVVQGYTF. In DNA, the CDR3 is TGTGCCAGCAGTTTCGGTGGGGCAGGGGTAGTGCAGGGCTACACCTTC. The chain joins TRBV27 to TRBJ1-2; D possibly corresponds to TRBD1 (6 bases). The CDR3 length is 16 residues. Trimming took 3 bases from V and 8 from J, leaving 22 bases between them. Germline loops: CDR1 MNHEY, CDR2 SMNVEV (reference sequence).

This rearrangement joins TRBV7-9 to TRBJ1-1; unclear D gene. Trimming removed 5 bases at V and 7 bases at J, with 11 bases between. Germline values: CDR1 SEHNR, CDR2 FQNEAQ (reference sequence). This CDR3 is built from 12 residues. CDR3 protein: CASSPTNFEAFF. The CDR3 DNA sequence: TGTGCCAGCAGCCCCACTAATTTTGAAGCTTTCTTT.

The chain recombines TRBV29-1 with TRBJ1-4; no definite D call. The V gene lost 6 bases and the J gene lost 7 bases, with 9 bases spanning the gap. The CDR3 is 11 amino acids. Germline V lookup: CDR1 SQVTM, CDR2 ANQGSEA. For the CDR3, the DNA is TGCAGCGTCGGGTATAGTGAAAAACTGTTTTTT. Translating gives CSVGYSEKLFF.

Here the CDR3 reads CASSHSPGQGARRETQYF. For the CDR3, the DNA is TGTGCCAGCAGCCACTCTCCGGGACAGGGGGCGCGGCGGGAGACCCAGTACTTC. The chain links TRBV7-9 to TRBJ2-5, with 12 positions matching TRBD1. V shed 5 bases, J shed 5 bases, and the junction held 15 bases outside the gene matches. CDR1 is SEHNR, CDR2 FQNEAQ, per germline (reference sequence). CDR3 length equals 18 residues.

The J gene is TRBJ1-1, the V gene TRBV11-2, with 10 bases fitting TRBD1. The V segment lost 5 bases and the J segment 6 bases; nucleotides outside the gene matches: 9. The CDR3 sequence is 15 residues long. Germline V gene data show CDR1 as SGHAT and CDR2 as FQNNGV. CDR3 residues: CASSPGTGEVAEAFF. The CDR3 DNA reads TGTGCCAGCAGCCCGGGGACAGGGGAAGTTGCTGAAGCTTTCTTT.

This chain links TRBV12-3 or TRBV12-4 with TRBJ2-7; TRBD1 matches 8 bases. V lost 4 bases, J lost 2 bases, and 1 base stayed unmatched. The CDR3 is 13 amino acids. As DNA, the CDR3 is TGTGCCAGCAGTTGGGACAGGCCCTACGAGCAGTACTTC. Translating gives CASSWDRPYEQYF.

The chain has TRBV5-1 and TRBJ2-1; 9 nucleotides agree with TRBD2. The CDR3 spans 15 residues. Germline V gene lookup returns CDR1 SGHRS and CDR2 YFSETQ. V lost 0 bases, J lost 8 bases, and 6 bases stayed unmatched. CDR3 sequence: CASSLVGGRAHEQFF. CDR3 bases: TGCGCCAGCAGCTTGGTGGGCGGGAGGGCCCATGAGCAGTTCTTC.

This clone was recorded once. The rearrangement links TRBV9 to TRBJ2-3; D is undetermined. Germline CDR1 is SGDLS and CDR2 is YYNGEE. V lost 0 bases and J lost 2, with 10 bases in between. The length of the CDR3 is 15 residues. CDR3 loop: CASSVESRSTDTQYF. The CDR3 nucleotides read TGTGCCAGCAGCGTAGAGAGTAGATCCACAGATACGCAGTATTTT.

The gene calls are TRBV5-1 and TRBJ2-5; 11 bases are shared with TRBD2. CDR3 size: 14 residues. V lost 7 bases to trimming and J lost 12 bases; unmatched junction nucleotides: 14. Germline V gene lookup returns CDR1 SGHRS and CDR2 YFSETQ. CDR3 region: CASRPTSGVTVEYF. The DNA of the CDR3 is TGCGCCAGCCGCCCGACTAGCGGGGTGACGGTTGAGTACTTC.

CDR3 in amino acids: CASSYGSQGYEQYF. In nucleotides, the CDR3 is TGTGCCAGCAGTTACGGATCACAGGGTTACGAGCAGTACTTC. The chain joins TRBV6-5 to TRBJ2-7; D perhaps matches TRBD1 (6 bases). V was cut by 2 bases and J by 4 bases, with 12 bases left in between. The CDR3 has 14 residues. Germline V lookup: CDR1 MNHEY, CDR2 SVGAGI.

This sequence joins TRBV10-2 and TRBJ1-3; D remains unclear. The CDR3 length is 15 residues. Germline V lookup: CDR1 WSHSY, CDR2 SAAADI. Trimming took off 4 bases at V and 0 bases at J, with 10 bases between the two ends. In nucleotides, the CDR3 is TGCGCCAGCAGTGTTGTCCGGAGCTCTGGAAACACCATATATTTT. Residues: CASSVVRSSGNTIYF.

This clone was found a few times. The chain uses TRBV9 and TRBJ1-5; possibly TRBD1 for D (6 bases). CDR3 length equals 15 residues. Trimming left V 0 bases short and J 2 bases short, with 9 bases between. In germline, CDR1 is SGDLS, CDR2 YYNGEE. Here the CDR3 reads CASSVGNRGNQPQHF. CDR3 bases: TGTGCCAGCAGCGTAGGGAACAGGGGCAATCAGCCCCAGCATTTT.